This T cell receptor beta chain was profiled in a study of PD-1 blockade in classical Hodgkin lymphoma. In every patient, relapse followed autologous stem cell transplantation, while exposure to brentuximab vedotin differed. This clone was detected only a few times. Using immunoSEQ multiplex PCR, the repertoire was profiled, and TCRdb retains in-frame clones only, with some absent. The sample consists of almost 100,000 clones, about nine tenths of them appearing once. V gave up 4 bases and J gave up 4 bases; unmatched junction bases: 8. The CDR3 is 15 residues long. The germline V gene encodes CDR1 SGHNT and CDR2 YYREEE (reference sequence).

Sequencing used peripheral blood mononuclear cells (PBMCs), obtained at baseline. This receptor was identified in a human donor with classical Hodgkin lymphoma. The chain uses TRBV5-4 and TRBJ2-1, with 7 bases aligning to TRBD2. CDR3 nucleotides: TGTGCCAGCAGCCCCCGGGACTACCAATACAATGAGCAGTTCTTC. This encodes CASSPRDYQYNEQFF.